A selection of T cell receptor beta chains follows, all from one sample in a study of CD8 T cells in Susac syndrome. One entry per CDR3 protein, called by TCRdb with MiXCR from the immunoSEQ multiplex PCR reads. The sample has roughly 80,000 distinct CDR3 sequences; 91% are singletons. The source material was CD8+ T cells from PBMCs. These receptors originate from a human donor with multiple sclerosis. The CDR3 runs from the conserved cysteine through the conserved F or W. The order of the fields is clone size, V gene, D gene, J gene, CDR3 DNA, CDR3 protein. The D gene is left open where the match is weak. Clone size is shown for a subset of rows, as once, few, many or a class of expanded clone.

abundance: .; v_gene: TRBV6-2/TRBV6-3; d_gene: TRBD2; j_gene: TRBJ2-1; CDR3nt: TGTGCCAGCAGTTACGTGCGGGAGAGCGATGAGCAGTTCTTC; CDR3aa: CASSYVRESDEQFF
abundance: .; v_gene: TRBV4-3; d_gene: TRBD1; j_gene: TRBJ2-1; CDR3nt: TGCGCCAGCAGCCAAGATTGGGGGACAGGGCGGGATGAGCAGTTCTTC; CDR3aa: CASSQDWGTGRDEQFF
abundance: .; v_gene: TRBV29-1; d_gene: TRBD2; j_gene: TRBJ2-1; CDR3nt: TGCAGCGCCCTGGGGGCGGGAGGCTTCTACAATGAGCAGTTCTTC; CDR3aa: CSALGAGGFYNEQFF
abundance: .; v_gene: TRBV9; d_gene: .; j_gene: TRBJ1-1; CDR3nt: TGTGCCAGCAGCGTAGTTGGGAGATCGAACACTGAAGCTTTCTTT; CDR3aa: CASSVVGRSNTEAFF
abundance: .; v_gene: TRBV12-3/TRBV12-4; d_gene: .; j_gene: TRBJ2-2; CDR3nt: TGTGCCAGCAGTCCCCCATTATACGGGGAGCTGTTTTTT; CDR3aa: CASSPPLYGELFF
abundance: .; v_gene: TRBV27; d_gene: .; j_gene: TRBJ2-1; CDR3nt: TGTGCCAGCAGTTTAGCGACCGGGATAATTTACAATGAGCAGTTCTTC; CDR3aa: CASSLATGIIYNEQFF
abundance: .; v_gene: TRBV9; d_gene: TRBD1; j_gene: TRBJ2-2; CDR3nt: TGTGCCAGCAGCGCATCCGGACAGGCGAACACCGGGGAGCTGTTTTTT; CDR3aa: CASSASGQANTGELFF
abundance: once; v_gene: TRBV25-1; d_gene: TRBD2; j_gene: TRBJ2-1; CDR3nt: TGTGCCAGCAGTGACAATAGCGGGGGCGATGAGCAGTTCTTC; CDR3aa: CASSDNSGGDEQFF
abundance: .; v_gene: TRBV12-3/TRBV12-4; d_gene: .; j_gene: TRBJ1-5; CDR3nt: TGTGCCAGCAGGGACCCGGGTCTTCATCAGCCCCAGCATTTT; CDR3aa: CASRDPGLHQPQHF
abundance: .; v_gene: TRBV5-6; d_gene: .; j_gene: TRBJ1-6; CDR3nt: TGTGCCAGCAGCGCGGACTTTAATTCACCCCTCCACTTT; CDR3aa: CASSADFNSPLHF
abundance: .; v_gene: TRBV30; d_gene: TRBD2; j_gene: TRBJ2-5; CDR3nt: TGTGCCTGGAGTGAGCGGGGGATCCAAGAGACCCAGTACTTC; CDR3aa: CAWSERGIQETQYF
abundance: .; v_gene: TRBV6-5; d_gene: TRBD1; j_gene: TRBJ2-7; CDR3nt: TGTGCCAGCAGTTCGGGACAGGGAATCTCCTACGAGCAGTACTTC; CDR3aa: CASSSGQGISYEQYF
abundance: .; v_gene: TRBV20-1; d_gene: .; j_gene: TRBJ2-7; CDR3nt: TGCAGTGCTAGAGCCCCAGGGTCCTACGAGCAGTACTTC; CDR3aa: CSARAPGSYEQYF
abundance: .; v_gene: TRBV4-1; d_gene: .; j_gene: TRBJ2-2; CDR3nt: TGCGCCAGCAGTCCCAGGGAGGGGGCCGGGGAGCTGTTTTTT; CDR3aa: CASSPREGAGELFF
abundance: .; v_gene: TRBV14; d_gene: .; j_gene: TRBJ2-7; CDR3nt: TGTGCCAGCAGCCAAGGCTATGGCGGGACCCCCTACGAGCAGTACTTC; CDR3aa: CASSQGYGGTPYEQYF
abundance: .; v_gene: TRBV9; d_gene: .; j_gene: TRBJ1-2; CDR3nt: TGTGCCAGCAGCGTAGGGGGAAGGTCACCTCCCGGCTATGGCTACACCTTC; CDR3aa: CASSVGGRSPPGYGYTF
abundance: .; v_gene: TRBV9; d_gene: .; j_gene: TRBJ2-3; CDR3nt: TGTGCCAGCAGCGTAGGGGGCGGGACCAGCACAGATACGCAGTATTTT; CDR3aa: CASSVGGGTSTDTQYF
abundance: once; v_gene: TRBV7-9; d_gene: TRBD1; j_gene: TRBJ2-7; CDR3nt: TGTGCCAGCAGTTCAATTGACAGGGGAGGAGAGCAGTACTTC; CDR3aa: CASSSIDRGGEQYF
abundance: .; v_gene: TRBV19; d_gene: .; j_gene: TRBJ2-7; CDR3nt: TGTGCCAGTAGTATGGTTCCGGGCTTGGAGCAGTACTTC; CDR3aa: CASSMVPGLEQYF
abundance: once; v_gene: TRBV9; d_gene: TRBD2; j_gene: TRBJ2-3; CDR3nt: TGTGCCAGCACGCTAGCGGGAGGAGGCAGCCCGACAGATACGCAGTATTTT; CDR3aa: CASTLAGGGSPTDTQYF
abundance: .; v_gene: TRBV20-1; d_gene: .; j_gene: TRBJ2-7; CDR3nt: TGCAGTGCTAGAGAAGCTTATTCCTACGAGCAGTACTTC; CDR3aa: CSAREAYSYEQYF
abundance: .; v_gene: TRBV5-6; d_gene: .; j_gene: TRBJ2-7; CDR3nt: TGTGCCAGCACTTCTTTTCTCGGCTACGAGCAGTACTTC; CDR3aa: CASTSFLGYEQYF
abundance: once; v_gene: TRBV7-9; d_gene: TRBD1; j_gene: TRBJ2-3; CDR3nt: TGTGCCAGCAGCTTAGGACAGGGAACGGGTACGCAGTATTTT; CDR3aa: CASSLGQGTGTQYF
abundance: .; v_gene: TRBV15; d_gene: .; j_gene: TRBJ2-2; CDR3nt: TGTGCCACCAGCAGAGATTTTATGGAGGCCGGGGAGCTGTTTTTT; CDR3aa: CATSRDFMEAGELFF
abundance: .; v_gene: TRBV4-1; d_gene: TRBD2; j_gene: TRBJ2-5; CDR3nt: TGCGCCAGCAGCCGCTCGGCTAGCGGGAGGGAGGAGACCCAGTACTTC; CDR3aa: CASSRSASGREETQYF
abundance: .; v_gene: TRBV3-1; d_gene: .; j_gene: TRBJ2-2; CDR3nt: TGTGCCAGCAGCCCTCCCCCTTGGGGATTAGCGAGTTCGAACACCGGGGAGCTGTTTTTT; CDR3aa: CASSPPPWGLASSNTGELFF
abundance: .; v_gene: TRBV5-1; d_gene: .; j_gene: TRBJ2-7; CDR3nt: TGCGCCAGCCGCCTCCGCCAGACAGCGGATACCTACGAGCAGTACTTC; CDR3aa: CASRLRQTADTYEQYF
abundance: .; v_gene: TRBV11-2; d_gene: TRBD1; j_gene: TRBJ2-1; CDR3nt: TGTGCCAGCAGCTTAGATCTGGGGACAGCCTCCTACAATGAGCAGTTCTTC; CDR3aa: CASSLDLGTASYNEQFF
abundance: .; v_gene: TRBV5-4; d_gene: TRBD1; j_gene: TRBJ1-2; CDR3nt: TGTGCCAGCAGCGAGCCGGGACAGCGGGGTCTAGGCTACACCTTC; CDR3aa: CASSEPGQRGLGYTF
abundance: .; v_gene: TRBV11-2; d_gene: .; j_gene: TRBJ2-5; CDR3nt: .; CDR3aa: CASSFGEGLAGEPRGTQYF
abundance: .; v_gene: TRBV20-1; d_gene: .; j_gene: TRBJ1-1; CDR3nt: TGCAGTGCTAGAGCCCATAGAGGGGCCGTGAGGACTGAAGCTTTCTTT; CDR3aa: CSARAHRGAVRTEAFF
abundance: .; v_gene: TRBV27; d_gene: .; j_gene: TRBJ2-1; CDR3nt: TGTGCCAGCAGTTTTCGGACAGACAATGAGCAGTTCTTC; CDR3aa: CASSFRTDNEQFF
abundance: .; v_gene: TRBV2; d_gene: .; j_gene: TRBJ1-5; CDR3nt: TGTGCCAGCAGTGAAGCGGCAGGAAGCAATCAGCCCCAGCATTTT; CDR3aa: CASSEAAGSNQPQHF
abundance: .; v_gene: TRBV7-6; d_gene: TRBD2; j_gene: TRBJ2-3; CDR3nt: TGTGCCAGCAGCTCGTACTTGGGGACTACCCTTAGCACAGATACGCAGTATTTT; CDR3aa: CASSSYLGTTLSTDTQYF
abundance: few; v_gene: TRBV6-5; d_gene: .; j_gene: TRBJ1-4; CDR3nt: TGTGCCAGCAGTTACTCGCAGGGTGGTGAAAAACTGTTTTTT; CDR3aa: CASSYSQGGEKLFF
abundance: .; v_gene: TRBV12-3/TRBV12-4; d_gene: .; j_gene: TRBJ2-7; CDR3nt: TGTGCCAGCAGTTTAGTCCCCTACGAGCAGTACTTC; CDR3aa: CASSLVPYEQYF
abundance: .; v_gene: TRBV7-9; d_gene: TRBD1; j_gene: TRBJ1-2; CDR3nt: TGTGCCAGCAGCTTAGTCGGACAGGGGGCGCGGGATGGCTACACCTTC; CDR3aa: CASSLVGQGARDGYTF
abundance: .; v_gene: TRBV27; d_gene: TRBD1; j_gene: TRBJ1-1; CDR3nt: TGTGCCAGCAGTTCTCCCTACAACAGGGGGGAGAACACTGAAGCTTTCTTT; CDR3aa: CASSSPYNRGENTEAFF
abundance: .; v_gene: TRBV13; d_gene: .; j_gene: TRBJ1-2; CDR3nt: TGTGCCAGCAGCTTAAAATCGCAGGGCTACACCTTC; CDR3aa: CASSLKSQGYTF
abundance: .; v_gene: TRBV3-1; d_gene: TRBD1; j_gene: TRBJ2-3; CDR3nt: TGTGCCAGCAGTTCGGACAGGGTCCGCACAGATACGCAGTATTTT; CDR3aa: CASSSDRVRTDTQYF
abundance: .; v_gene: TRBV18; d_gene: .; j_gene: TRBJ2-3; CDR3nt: TGTGCCAGCTCACCCAAACACGATACAGGCATCACAGATACGCAGTATTTT; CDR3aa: CASSPKHDTGITDTQYF
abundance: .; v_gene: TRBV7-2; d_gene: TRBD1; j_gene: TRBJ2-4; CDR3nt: TGTGCCAGCAGCCCTCGGACAGGCCCGGTGGCCAAAAACATTCAGTACTTC; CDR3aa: CASSPRTGPVAKNIQYF
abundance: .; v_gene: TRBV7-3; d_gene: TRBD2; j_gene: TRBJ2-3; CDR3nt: TGTGCCAGCAGCTTCTACCCGCGCGGGGGGGAAGGCACAGATACGCAGTATTTT; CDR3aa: CASSFYPRGGEGTDTQYF
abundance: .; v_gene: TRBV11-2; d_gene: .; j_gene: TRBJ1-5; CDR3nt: TGTGCCAGCAGCTTATTGGCGCCCCAGCATTTT; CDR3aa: CASSLLAPQHF
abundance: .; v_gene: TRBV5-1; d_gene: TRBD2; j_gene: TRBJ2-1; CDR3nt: TGCGCCAGCAGCTTGAGGACTAGCGGGGCCTACAATGAGCAGTTCTTC; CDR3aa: CASSLRTSGAYNEQFF